One TCR beta chain is described in this entry. Its antigen remains unknown. The data belong to a study of OX40 agonist ivuxolimab in advanced cancers. Findings and caveats of the study: Doses of 0.1 to 3.0 mg/kg were accompanied by clonal expansion of CD4+ and CD8+ blood T cells by week 6.

V gave up 0 bases and J gave up 2 bases, with 4 bases separating them. The germline gives CDR1 SGHDT, CDR2 YYEEEE. The CDR3 is 13 amino acids. Sequencing used immunoSEQ multiplex PCR; TCRdb keeps in-frame clones, though not all of them. The sample lists more than 80,000 clones, around 92% occurring once. This TCR came from an adult with an advanced solid tumor such as melanoma, head and neck, liver or kidney cancer. The V and J genes are TRBV5-6 and TRBJ2-3; D ambiguous. Sequences were derived from CD4+ or CD8+ T cells sorted from blood, sampled in a trial of the OX40 agonist ivuxolimab. The CDR3, as DNA: TGTGCCAGCAGCTTGGTGGACACAGATACGCAGTATTTT. Amino acid sequence: CASSLVDTDTQYF.